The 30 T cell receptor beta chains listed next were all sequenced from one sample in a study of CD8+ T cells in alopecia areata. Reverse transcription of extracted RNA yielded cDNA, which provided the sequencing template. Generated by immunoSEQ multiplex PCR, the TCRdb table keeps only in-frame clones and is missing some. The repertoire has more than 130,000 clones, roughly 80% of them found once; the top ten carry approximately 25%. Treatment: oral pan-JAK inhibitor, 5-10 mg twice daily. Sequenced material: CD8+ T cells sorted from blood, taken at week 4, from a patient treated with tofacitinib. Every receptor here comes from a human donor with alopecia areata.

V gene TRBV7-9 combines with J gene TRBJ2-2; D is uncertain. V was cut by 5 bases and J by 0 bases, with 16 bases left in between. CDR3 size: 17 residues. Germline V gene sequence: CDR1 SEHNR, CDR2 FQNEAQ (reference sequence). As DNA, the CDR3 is TGTGCCAGCAGCGAAACGTTTGGCACGGCGAACACCGGGGAGCTGTTTTTT. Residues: CASSETFGTANTGELFF.

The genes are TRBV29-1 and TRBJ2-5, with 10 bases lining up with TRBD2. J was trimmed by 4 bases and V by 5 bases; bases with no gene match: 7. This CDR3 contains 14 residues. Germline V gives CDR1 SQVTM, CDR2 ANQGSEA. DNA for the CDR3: TGCAGCGTTAAAGCGGGGGGGCCGAGAGAGACCCAGTACTTC. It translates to CSVKAGGPRETQYF. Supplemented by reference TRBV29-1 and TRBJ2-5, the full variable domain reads SAVISQKPSRDICQRGTSLTIQCQVDSQVTMMFWYRQQPGQSLTLIATANQGSEATYESGFVIDKFPISRPNLTFSTLTVSNMSPEDSSIYLCSVKAGGPRETQYFGPGTRLLVL.

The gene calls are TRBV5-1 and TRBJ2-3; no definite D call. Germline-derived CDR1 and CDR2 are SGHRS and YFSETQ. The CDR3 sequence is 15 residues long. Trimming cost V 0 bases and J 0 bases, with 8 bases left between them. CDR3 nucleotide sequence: TGCGCCAGCAGCTTGGCCGTGGCTAGCACAGATACGCAGTATTTT. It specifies CASSLAVASTDTQYF.

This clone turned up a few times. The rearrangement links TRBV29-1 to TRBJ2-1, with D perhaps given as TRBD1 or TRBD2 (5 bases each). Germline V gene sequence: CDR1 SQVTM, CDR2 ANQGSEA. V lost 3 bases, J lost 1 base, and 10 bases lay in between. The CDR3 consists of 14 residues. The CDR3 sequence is CSVEYGGSYNEQFF. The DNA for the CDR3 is TGCAGCGTTGAGTATGGGGGATCCTACAATGAGCAGTTCTTC.

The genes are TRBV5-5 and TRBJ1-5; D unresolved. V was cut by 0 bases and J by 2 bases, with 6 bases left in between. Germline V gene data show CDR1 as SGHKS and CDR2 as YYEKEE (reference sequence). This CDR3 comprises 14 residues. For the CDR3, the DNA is TGTGCCAGCAGCTTGGGCGGGGGCAATCAGCCCCAGCATTTT. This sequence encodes CASSLGGGNQPQHF.

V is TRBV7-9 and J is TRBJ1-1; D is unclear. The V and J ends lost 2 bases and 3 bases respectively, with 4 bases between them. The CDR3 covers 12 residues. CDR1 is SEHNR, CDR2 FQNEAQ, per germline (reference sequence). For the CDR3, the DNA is TGTGCCAGCAGCTTAATTCACACTGAAGCTTTCTTT. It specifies CASSLIHTEAFF.

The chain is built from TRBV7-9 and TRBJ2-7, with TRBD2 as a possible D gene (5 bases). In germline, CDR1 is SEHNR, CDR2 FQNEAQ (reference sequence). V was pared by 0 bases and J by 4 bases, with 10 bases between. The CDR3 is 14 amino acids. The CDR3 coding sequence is TGTGCCAGCAGCTTAGCGGCACGGGATTACGAGCAGTACTTC. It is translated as CASSLAARDYEQYF.

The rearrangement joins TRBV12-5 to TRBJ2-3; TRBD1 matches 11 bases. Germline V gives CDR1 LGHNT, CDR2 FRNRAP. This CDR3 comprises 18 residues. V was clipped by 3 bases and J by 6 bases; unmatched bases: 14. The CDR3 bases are TGTGCTAGTGGTTTTTCCCTAGCCGGACAGGGGGCGTTTGATACGCAGTATTTT. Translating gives CASGFSLAGQGAFDTQYF.

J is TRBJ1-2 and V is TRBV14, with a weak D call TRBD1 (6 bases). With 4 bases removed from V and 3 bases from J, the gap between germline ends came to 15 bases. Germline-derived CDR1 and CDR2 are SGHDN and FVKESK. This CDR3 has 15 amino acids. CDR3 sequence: CASSRYAGDDYGYTF. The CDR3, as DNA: TGTGCCAGCAGCCGGTACGCAGGGGATGACTATGGCTACACCTTC.

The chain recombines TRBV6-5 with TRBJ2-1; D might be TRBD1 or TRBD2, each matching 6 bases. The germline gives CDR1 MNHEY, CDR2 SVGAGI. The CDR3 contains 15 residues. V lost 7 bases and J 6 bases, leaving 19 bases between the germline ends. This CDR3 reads CASTPWGRGSNEQFF. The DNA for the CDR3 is TGTGCCAGCACCCCTTGGGGGCGGGGAAGCAATGAGCAGTTCTTC.

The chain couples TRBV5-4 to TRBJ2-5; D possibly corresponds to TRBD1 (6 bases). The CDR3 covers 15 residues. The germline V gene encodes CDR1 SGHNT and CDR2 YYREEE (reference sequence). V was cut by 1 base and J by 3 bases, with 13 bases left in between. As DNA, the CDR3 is TGTGCCAGCAGCTTGTGGGGGCCAGGGGAAGAGACCCAGTACTTC. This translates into CASSLWGPGEETQYF.

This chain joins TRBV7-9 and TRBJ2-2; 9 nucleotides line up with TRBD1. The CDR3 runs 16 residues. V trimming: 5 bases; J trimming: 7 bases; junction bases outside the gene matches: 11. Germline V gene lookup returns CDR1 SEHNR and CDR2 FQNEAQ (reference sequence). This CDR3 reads CASSPPGTGLGGELFF. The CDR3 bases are TGTGCCAGCAGCCCCCCTGGGACAGGGCTTGGCGGGGAGCTGTTTTTT.

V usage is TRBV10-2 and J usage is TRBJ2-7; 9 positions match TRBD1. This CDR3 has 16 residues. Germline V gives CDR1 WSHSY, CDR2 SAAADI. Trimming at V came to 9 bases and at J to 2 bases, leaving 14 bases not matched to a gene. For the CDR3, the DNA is TGCGCCAGTATTAGGAACGGACAGGGGACTACCTACGAGCAGTACTTC. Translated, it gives CASIRNGQGTTYEQYF.

The CDR3 loop is CASSLLAPDTQYF. The CDR3, as DNA: TGTGCCAGCAGCCTCCTCGCCCCCGATACGCAGTATTTT. This chain connects TRBV6-6 to TRBJ2-3; no definite D call. Germline values: CDR1 MNHNY, CDR2 SVGAGI (reference sequence). The V end was cut by 6 bases, the J end by 6 bases, with 13 bases between. The CDR3 extends over 13 amino acids.

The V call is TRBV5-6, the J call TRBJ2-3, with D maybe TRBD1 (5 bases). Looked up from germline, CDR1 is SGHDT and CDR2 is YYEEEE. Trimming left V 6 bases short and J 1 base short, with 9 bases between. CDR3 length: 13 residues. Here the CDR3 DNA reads TGTGCCAGCACCAGGGCCCGCACAGATACGCAGTATTTT. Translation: CASTRARTDTQYF.

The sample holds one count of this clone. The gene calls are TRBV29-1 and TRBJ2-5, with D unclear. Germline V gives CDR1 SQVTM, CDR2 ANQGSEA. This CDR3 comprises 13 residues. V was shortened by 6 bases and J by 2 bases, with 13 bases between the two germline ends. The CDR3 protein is CSVTHDTQETQYF. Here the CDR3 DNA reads TGCAGCGTCACGCACGACACACAAGAGACCCAGTACTTC.

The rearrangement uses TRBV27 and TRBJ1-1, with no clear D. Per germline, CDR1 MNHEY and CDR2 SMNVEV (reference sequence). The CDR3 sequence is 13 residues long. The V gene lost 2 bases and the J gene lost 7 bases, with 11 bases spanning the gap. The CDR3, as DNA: TGTGCCAGCAGTTTAAGTCAGGAGGTTGAAGCTTTCTTT. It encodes CASSLSQEVEAFF.

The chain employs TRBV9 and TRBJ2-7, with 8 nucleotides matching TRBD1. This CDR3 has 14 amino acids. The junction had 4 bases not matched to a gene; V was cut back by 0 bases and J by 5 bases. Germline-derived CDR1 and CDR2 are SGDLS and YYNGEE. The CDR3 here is CASSVAGGKDEQYF. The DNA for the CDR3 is TGTGCCAGCAGCGTAGCAGGGGGCAAGGACGAGCAGTACTTC.

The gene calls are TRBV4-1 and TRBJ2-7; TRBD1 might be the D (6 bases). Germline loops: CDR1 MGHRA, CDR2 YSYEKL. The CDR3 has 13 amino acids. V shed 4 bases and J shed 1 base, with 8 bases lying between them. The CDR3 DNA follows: TGCGCCAGCAGCCGAACAGGGTCCTACGAGCAGTACTTC. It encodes CASSRTGSYEQYF.

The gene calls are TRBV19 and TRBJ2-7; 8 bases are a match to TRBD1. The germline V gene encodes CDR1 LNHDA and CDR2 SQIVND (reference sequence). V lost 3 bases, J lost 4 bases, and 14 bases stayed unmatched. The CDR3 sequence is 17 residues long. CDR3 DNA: TGTGCCAGTAGTATGGAGCTTGGACAGGGACCCTTTTACGAGCAGTACTTC. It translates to CASSMELGQGPFYEQYF.

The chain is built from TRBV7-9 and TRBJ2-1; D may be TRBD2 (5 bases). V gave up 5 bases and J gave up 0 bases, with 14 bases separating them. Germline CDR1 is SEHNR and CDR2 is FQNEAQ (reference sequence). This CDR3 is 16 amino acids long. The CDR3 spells CASSPWTPSSYNEQFF. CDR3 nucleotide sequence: TGTGCCAGCAGCCCCTGGACTCCTAGCTCCTACAATGAGCAGTTCTTC.

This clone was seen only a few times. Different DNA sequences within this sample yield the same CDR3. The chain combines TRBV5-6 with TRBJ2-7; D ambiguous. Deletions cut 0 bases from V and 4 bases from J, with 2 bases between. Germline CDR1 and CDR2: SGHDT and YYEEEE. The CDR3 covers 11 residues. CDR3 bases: TGTGCCAGCAGCTTGGGTTACGAGCAGTACTTC. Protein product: CASSLGYEQYF.

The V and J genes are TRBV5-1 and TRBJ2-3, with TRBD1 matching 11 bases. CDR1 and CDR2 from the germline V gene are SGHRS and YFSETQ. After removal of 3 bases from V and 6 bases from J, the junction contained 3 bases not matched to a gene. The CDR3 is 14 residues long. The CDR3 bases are TGCGCCAGCAGCTGGGGACAGGGGGAGGATACGCAGTATTTT. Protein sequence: CASSWGQGEDTQYF.

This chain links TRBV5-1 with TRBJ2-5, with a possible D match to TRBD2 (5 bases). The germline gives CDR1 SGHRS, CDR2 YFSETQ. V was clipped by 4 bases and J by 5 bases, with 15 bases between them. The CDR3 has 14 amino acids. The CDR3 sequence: CASSLYTRTETQYF. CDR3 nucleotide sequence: TGCGCCAGCAGCCTCTATACTAGAACGGAGACCCAGTACTTC.

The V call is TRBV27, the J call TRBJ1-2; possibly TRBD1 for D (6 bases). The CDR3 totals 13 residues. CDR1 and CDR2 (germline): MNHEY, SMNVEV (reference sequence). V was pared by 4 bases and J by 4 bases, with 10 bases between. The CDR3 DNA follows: TGTGCCAGCAGTTCCCGGGACACCTATGGCTACACCTTC. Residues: CASSSRDTYGYTF.

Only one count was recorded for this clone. The CDR3 DNA reads as TGTGCCAGCAGTTACAGGGACGGACAGTACTTC. It specifies CASSYRDGQYF. The V gene is TRBV6-5, the J gene TRBJ2-5; D may correspond to TRBD1 or TRBD2 (5 bases each). This CDR3 spans 11 amino acids. V lost 2 bases, J lost 11 bases, and 9 bases lay in between. Germline CDR1 is MNHEY and CDR2 is SVGAGI.

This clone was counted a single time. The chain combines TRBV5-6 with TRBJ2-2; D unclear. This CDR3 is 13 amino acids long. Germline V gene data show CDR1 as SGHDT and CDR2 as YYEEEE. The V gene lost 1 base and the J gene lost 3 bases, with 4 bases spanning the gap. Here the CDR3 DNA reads TGTGCCAGCAGCTTGCGGCACACCGGGGAGCTGTTTTTT. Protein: CASSLRHTGELFF. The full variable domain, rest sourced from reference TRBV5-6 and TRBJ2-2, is DAGVTQSPTHLIKTRGQQVTLRCSPKSGHDTVSWYQQALGQGPQFIFQYYEEEERQRGNFPDRFSGHQFPNYSSELNVNALLLGDSALYLCASSLRHTGELFFGEGSRLTVL.

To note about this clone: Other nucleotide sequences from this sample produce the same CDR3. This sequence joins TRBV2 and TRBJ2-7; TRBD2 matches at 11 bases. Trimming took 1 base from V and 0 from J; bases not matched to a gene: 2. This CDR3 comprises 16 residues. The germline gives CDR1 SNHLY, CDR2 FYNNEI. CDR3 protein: CASSEGLAGTSYEQYF. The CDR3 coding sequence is TGTGCCAGCAGTGAAGGACTAGCGGGGACCTCCTACGAGCAGTACTTC.

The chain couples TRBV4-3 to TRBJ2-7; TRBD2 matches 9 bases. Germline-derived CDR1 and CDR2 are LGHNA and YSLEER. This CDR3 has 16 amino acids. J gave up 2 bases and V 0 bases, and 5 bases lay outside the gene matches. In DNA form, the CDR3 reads TGCGCCAGCAGCCAAGATCGTGCGGGGGGGCCCTACGAGCAGTACTTC. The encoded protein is CASSQDRAGGPYEQYF.

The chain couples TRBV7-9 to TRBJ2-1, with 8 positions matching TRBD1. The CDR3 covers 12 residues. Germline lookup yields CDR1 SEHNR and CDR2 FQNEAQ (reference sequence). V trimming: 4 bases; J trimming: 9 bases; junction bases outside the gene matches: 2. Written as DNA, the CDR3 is TGTGCCAGCAGCTCAGGGGGCACTGAGCAGTTCTTC. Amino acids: CASSSGGTEQFF.